Listed here are 24 T cell receptor beta chains from one sample, sequenced in a study of T-cell memory formation after mild COVID-19. Each CDR3 protein gets one entry after TCRdb re-called the 5' RACE reads with MiXCR. The table has 200,000 to 300,000 distinct CDR3 sequences, 15% seen once. The specimen sequenced was PBMCs or a T cell subset sorted from them (not recorded which). The receptors derive from an adult woman who had mild COVID-19 (a few samples of this study predate the infection). Cell type and time point are not known.

The chain couples TRBV3-1 to TRBJ1-1; D unclear. Trimming pared 0 bases from V and 2 bases from J, leaving 10 bases between. CDR3 length: 15 residues. From germline, CDR1 is LGHDT and CDR2 YNNKEL (reference sequence). The CDR3 nucleotides read TGTGCCAGCAGCCAAGACGGACGGATAAACACTGAAGCTTTCTTT. It specifies CASSQDGRINTEAFF.

This clonotype came up a few times. The chain couples TRBV29-1 to TRBJ2-7, with 11 bases matching TRBD1. Trimming removed 7 bases from V and 4 bases from J; junction bases left unmatched: 9. This CDR3 is 14 amino acids long. CDR1 is SQVTM, CDR2 ANQGSEA, per germline. The CDR3 sequence: CSAQRGTGGYEQYF. CDR3 bases: TGCAGCGCCCAACGCGGGACAGGGGGGTACGAGCAGTACTTC.

This clonotype was observed a handful of times. This sequence joins TRBV7-9 and TRBJ1-5; D may be TRBD1 (6 bases). The germline gives CDR1 SEHNR, CDR2 FQNEAQ (reference sequence). V was clipped by 0 bases and J by 0 bases, with 15 bases between them. This CDR3 is built from 18 residues. The CDR3 nucleotides are TGTGCCAGCAGCTTAGCTCACGGCAAGGGGGGTAGCAATCAGCCCCAGCATTTT. Translated: CASSLAHGKGGSNQPQHF.

This clonotype was counted between two and nine times. The chain carries TRBV5-1 and TRBJ2-5; no definite D call. This CDR3 region has 15 residues. The V gene lost 0 bases and the J gene lost 2 bases, with 11 bases spanning the gap. Germline CDR1 SGHRS, CDR2 YFSETQ. Here the CDR3 reads CASSLEGIPQETQYF. As DNA, the CDR3 is TGCGCCAGCAGCTTGGAGGGCATCCCGCAAGAGACCCAGTACTTC.

This clonotype has at least ten counts. The rearrangement links TRBV7-9 to TRBJ2-1; D is possibly TRBD1 (5 bases). Germline V CDR1 and CDR2: SEHNR, FQNEAQ (reference sequence). Trimming stripped 1 base from V and 2 bases from J, with 6 bases between. This CDR3 has 14 amino acids. The CDR3 here is CASSLEGTYNEQFF. DNA for the CDR3: TGTGCCAGCAGCTTAGAGGGGACCTACAATGAGCAGTTCTTC.

The V call is TRBV14, the J call TRBJ2-1; TRBD2 agrees at 7 bases. J was trimmed by 0 bases and V by 0 bases; bases with no gene match: 11. Germline V gives CDR1 SGHDN, CDR2 FVKESK. The CDR3 consists of 19 residues. CDR3 protein: CASSQDFSLAGSSYNEQFF. The CDR3, as DNA: TGTGCCAGCAGCCAAGATTTTTCCTTAGCGGGTAGCTCCTACAATGAGCAGTTCTTC. The variable domain in full, with the rest retrieved from reference TRBV14 and TRBJ2-1, is EAGVTQFPSHSVIEKGQTVTLRCDPISGHDNLYWYRRVMGKEIKFLLHFVKESKQDESGMPNNRFLAERTGGTYSTLKVQPAELEDSGVYFCASSQDFSLAGSSYNEQFFGPGTRLTVL.

This clonotype showed up just a few times. The chain couples TRBV25-1 to TRBJ2-1; TRBD1 is a possible D gene (5 bases). The V gene's germline CDR1 is MGHDK and CDR2 SYGVNS. V lost 6 bases, J lost 7 bases, and 13 bases lay in between. The CDR3 loop spans 13 amino acids. The CDR3 nucleotides are TGTGCCAGCAGGACAGCGCTTGGAAATGAGCAGTTCTTC. Amino acid sequence: CASRTALGNEQFF.

This chain joins TRBV6-2 or TRBV6-3 and TRBJ2-6, with a possible D match to TRBD1 (6 bases). Germline V gives CDR1 MNHEY, CDR2 SVGEGT. The ends were cut back, 5 bases at V and 2 bases at J, with 16 bases in the middle. The CDR3 loop spans 17 amino acids. The CDR3 sequence is CASSPTGIVPGANVLTF. The CDR3 coding sequence is TGTGCCAGCAGTCCCACAGGGATTGTCCCTGGGGCCAACGTCCTGACTTTC.

This clonotype showed up just a few times. This chain links TRBV20-1 with TRBJ2-3; D may be TRBD1 (6 bases). Germline CDR1 and CDR2: DFQATT and SNEGSKA (reference sequence). CDR3 length: 15 residues. Trimming cost V 3 bases and J 3 bases, with 16 bases left between them. Here the CDR3 reads CSASPLTGLTDTQYF. CDR3 DNA: TGCAGTGCTAGCCCCTTAACAGGGTTAACAGATACGCAGTATTTT.

This sequence joins TRBV4-2 and TRBJ2-7; TRBD2 agrees at 8 bases. The trim removed 3 bases at V and 2 bases at J, leaving 9 bases unmatched. This CDR3 contains 16 residues. CDR1 LGHNA and CDR2 YNFKEQ come from the germline V gene. As DNA, the CDR3 is TGTGCCAGCAGCCAGGGAGACGGGGGGGGACCCTACGAGCAGTACTTC. Translation gives CASSQGDGGGPYEQYF.

This sequence joins TRBV9 and TRBJ2-3, with 7 nucleotides matching TRBD2. With 3 bases clipped from V and 4 bases from J, the junction kept 8 bases outside the gene matches. This CDR3 region has 15 residues. Per germline, CDR1 SGDLS and CDR2 YYNGEE. DNA of the CDR3: TGTGCCAGCAGCGCAACTCTAAGCGGGGCAGATACGCAGTATTTT. This sequence encodes CASSATLSGADTQYF.

In its sample, this clonotype was seen a few times. The V call is TRBV20-1, the J call TRBJ2-3; D is perhaps TRBD1 or TRBD2 (5 bases each). The germline V gene has CDR1 DFQATT and CDR2 SNEGSKA (reference sequence). The ends were cut back, 4 bases at V and 6 bases at J, with 17 bases in the middle. This CDR3 contains 14 residues. Here the CDR3 reads CSAIVVGELDTQYF. The CDR3 nucleotides are TGCAGTGCTATCGTCGTAGGGGAGTTGGATACGCAGTATTTT.

This clonotype was observed a handful of times. V usage is TRBV11-2 and J usage is TRBJ2-1; D call uncertain. This CDR3 has 12 residues. The ends were cut back, 1 base at V and 14 bases at J, with 12 bases in the middle. Per the germline V gene, CDR1 is SGHAT and CDR2 is FQNNGV. This CDR3 reads CASSLAGPDKFF. CDR3 nucleotides: TGTGCCAGCAGCTTAGCCGGGCCGGATAAGTTCTTC.

The rearrangement links TRBV20-1 to TRBJ1-1; D gene ambiguous. Trimming took off 0 bases at V and 3 bases at J, with 8 bases between the two ends. Germline V lookup: CDR1 DFQATT, CDR2 SNEGSKA (reference sequence). The CDR3 contains 13 residues. CDR3 nucleotides: TGCAGTGCTAGAGATACGAAGGACACTGAAGCTTTCTTT. Protein product: CSARDTKDTEAFF.

As concerns this clonotype: The junction and the germline gene differ at one end; a read error may be behind it. The chain has TRBV7-2 and TRBJ2-1; 14 positions agree with TRBD2. Germline V lookup: CDR1 SGHTA, CDR2 FQGNSA. This CDR3 spans 17 amino acids. The CDR3 sequence: CDSRKPGLAGGHNEQFF. The CDR3 DNA reads as TGTGACAGCAGGAAACCAGGACTAGCGGGAGGCCACAATGAGCAGTTCTTC.

This clonotype was recorded a few times. V and J are TRBV3-1 and TRBJ1-1; tentatively, D is TRBD1 (5 bases). The CDR3 is 15 residues long. Trimming took 1 base from V and 0 from J, leaving 9 bases between them. The V gene's germline CDR1 is LGHDT and CDR2 YNNKEL (reference sequence). CDR3 DNA: TGTGCCAGCAGCCAAGGACAGCTCATGAACACTGAAGCTTTCTTT. Translation gives CASSQGQLMNTEAFF.

This clonotype was counted between two and nine times. V usage is TRBV14 and J usage is TRBJ1-2; 8 nucleotides align to TRBD1. The CDR3 is 15 residues long. V lost 1 base to trimming and J lost 5 bases; unmatched junction nucleotides: 6. Germline CDR1 reads SGHDN; CDR2 reads FVKESK. This CDR3 is CASSQAHRGGYGYTF. The CDR3 region has the DNA TGTGCCAGCAGCCAAGCCCACAGGGGGGGGTATGGCTACACCTTC. Based on the CDR3 plus reference TRBV14 and TRBJ1-2, the full variable domain is EAGVTQFPSHSVIEKGQTVTLRCDPISGHDNLYWYRRVMGKEIKFLLHFVKESKQDESGMPNNRFLAERTGGTYSTLKVQPAELEDSGVYFCASSQAHRGGYGYTFGSGTRLTVV.

The J gene is TRBJ1-2, the V gene TRBV5-1, with TRBD1 identical over 9 bases. Germline values: CDR1 SGHRS, CDR2 YFSETQ. Unmatched junction bases numbered 5, after V lost 3 bases and J lost 2 bases. The CDR3 totals 15 residues. CDR3 amino acids: CASSWGQGQNYGYTF. CDR3 DNA: TGCGCCAGCAGCTGGGGACAGGGCCAAAACTATGGCTACACCTTC.

This clonotype occurred a few times. The chain uses TRBV2 and TRBJ2-3, with TRBD1 matching 9 bases. V lost 6 bases and J lost 1; bases outside the gene matches: 2. Germline CDR1 is SNHLY and CDR2 is FYNNEI. This CDR3 has 14 residues. The CDR3 reads CASSWTGGTDTQYF. DNA of the CDR3: TGTGCCAGCAGCTGGACAGGGGGCACAGATACGCAGTATTTT.

The chain is built from TRBV7-2 and TRBJ2-1; 8 bases agree with TRBD2. CDR3 length: 17 residues. Germline V lookup: CDR1 SGHTA, CDR2 FQGNSA. V was pared by 3 bases and J by 0 bases, with 7 bases of the junction left unmatched. DNA for the CDR3: TGTGCCAGCAGCTTGGCGGGGGGAGCGGGCTCCTACAATGAGCAGTTCTTC. As protein: CASSLAGGAGSYNEQFF. The whole variable domain, filled in from reference TRBV7-2 and TRBJ2-1, reads GAGVSQSPSNKVTEKGKDVELRCDPISGHTALYWYRQSLGQGLEFLIYFQGNSAPDKSGLPSDRFSAERTGGSVSTLTIQRTQQEDSAVYLCASSLAGGAGSYNEQFFGPGTRLTVL.

In this sample, this clonotype turned up a few times. CDR3 protein: CASSYSSTSPQETQYF. The DNA of the CDR3 is TGTGCCAGCAGTTACTCATCGACTAGTCCACAAGAGACCCAGTACTTC. The chain joins TRBV6-5 to TRBJ2-5; perhaps TRBD2 as D (6 bases). CDR1 and CDR2 (germline): MNHEY, SVGAGI. V was clipped by 0 bases and J by 2 bases, with 13 bases between them. The CDR3 covers 16 residues.

This clonotype was detected a few times. The gene calls are TRBV2 and TRBJ2-3, with a tentative D call TRBD2 (6 bases). Trimming left V 4 bases short and J 5 bases short, with 10 bases between. The CDR3 has 13 amino acids. Germline V gene data show CDR1 as SNHLY and CDR2 as FYNNEI. The CDR3 loop is CASSAPGRDTQYF. The CDR3, as DNA: TGTGCCAGCAGTGCACCCGGGAGAGATACGCAGTATTTT.

This clonotype was counted between two and nine times. The chain's CDR3 is CASREFRVGTDTQYF. CDR3 bases: TGCGCCAGCAGGGAATTCAGGGTCGGCACAGATACGCAGTATTTT. V usage is TRBV10-2 and J usage is TRBJ2-3; possibly TRBD1 for D (5 bases). Germline V gene lookup returns CDR1 WSHSY and CDR2 SAAADI. CDR3 length: 15 residues. V gave up 6 bases and J gave up 1 base, with 14 bases separating them.

The rearrangement uses TRBV24-1 and TRBJ1-1; D possibly corresponds to TRBD1 (5 bases). The germline CDR1 and CDR2 sequences are KGHDR and SFDVKD. Trimming stripped 9 bases from V and 6 bases from J, with 19 bases between. There are 14 residues in the CDR3. This CDR3 is CATRVGGDDSEAFF. The CDR3, as DNA: TGTGCCACCCGGGTTGGAGGGGATGATTCTGAAGCTTTCTTT.